This T cell receptor (beta chain) originates from a study of patients and donors after allogeneic stem cell transplantation. This clonotype was detected a few times. TCRdb independently ran MiXCR on the RT-PCR reads; one entry per CDR3 protein. The sample shows fewer than 75,000 distinct CDR3 sequences, less than 15% of them seen only once. The source of this sequence is a human donor who was either an allogeneic HSCT recipient or a stem cell or donor lymphocyte infusion donor (not recorded which). It is not recorded whose cells these are; they may come from a transplant donor. Sequenced: blood, either unsorted or a sorted T cell fraction (not recorded which).

The CDR3 DNA follows: TGCGCCAGCACTGCCGGGGGGAAGCAAGAGACCCAGTACTTC. Its translation: CASTAGGKQETQYF. The rearrangement uses TRBV5-1 and TRBJ2-5, with 7 positions matching TRBD2. There are 14 residues in the CDR3. The V segment lost 6 bases and the J segment 2 bases; nucleotides outside the gene matches: 7. The germline gives CDR1 SGHRS, CDR2 YFSETQ.